This TCR beta chain was sequenced in a study of blood T cell repertoires in COVID-19. Study-wide background: From T cells, B-cell-depleted T cells, or PBMCs came the material, which was cDNA or gDNA.

The germline CDR1 and CDR2 sequences are MNHEY and SVGAGI. Losses at the gene ends were 2 bases for V and 4 bases for J; bases not matched to a gene: 9. This CDR3 region has 16 residues. Only in-frame clones appear in the TCRdb table, and some are missing; sequencing was by immunoSEQ multiplex PCR. The sample shows some 80,000 clones, about four fifths of them seen only once. This clonotype originated in a man aged 50-59 years with acute or convalescent COVID-19. The sequencing sample was made of peripheral blood. This chain joins TRBV6-5 and TRBJ2-7; 9 bases map to TRBD2. CDR3 in DNA: TGTGCCAGCAGTTACGGGTCGGGACTAGCAAATTACGAGCAGTACTTC. Its protein product is CASSYGSGLANYEQYF.